One and the same sample provided the 16 T cell receptor beta chains below, sequenced in a study of blood T cell repertoires in COVID-19. Profiling relied on immunoSEQ multiplex PCR, and the TCRdb table lists in-frame clones only, not all of them. The sample lists around 26,000 clones; approximately 86% were seen once. The sample was peripheral blood. These receptors were taken from an older man with active or convalescent COVID-19.

The rearrangement uses TRBV11-2 and TRBJ1-2; a possible D gene is TRBD1 (6 bases). The V and J ends lost 4 bases and 3 bases respectively, with 21 bases between them. CDR1 and CDR2 (germline): SGHAT, FQNNGV. The CDR3 sequence is 17 residues long. CDR3 bases: TGTGCCAGCAGCTCCCCCCGAGGGGCAGGGGACCACTATGGCTACACCTTC. This encodes CASSSPRGAGDHYGYTF. Using reference TRBV11-2 and TRBJ1-2 for the parts outside the CDR3, the full variable domain is EAGVAQSPRYKIIEKRQSVAFWCNPISGHATLYWYQQILGQGPKLLIQFQNNGVVDDSQLPKDRFSAERLKGVDSTLKIQPAKLEDSAVYLCASSSPRGAGDHYGYTFGSGTRLTVV.

This clone occurred once. The chain combines TRBV28 with TRBJ1-5; D unresolved. V dropped 4 bases and J dropped 4 bases, with 11 bases sitting between them. Germline V gives CDR1 MDHEN, CDR2 SYDVKM. The CDR3 contains 14 residues. The CDR3, as DNA: TGTGCCAGCAGTTCCAACGGGAGAAATCAGCCCCAGCATTTT. This codes for CASSSNGRNQPQHF.

CDR3 DNA sequence: TGTGCCAGCAGTTACTCGAGAGAGGGTCTCCGCAATGAGCAGTTCTTC. It codes for CASSYSREGLRNEQFF. The rearrangement uses TRBV6-5 and TRBJ2-1; weak D call: TRBD2 (5 bases). CDR3 length: 16 residues. Germline CDR1 reads MNHEY; CDR2 reads SVGAGI. Trimming took off 0 bases at V and 6 bases at J, with 15 bases between the two ends.

The chain couples TRBV6-1 to TRBJ1-2; TRBD1 aligns across 8 bases. Germline-derived CDR1 and CDR2 are MNHNS and SASEGT. This CDR3 contains 15 residues. Losses at the gene ends were 2 bases for V and 4 bases for J; bases not matched to a gene: 6. CDR3 sequence reads: CASSESARGLYGYTF. CDR3 DNA: TGTGCCAGCAGTGAATCCGCCAGGGGGCTCTATGGCTACACCTTC.

This clone appeared a few times. The chain employs TRBV27 and TRBJ2-2; D unclear. Germline loops: CDR1 MNHEY, CDR2 SMNVEV (reference sequence). V was cut by 3 bases and J by 3 bases, with 5 bases left in between. This CDR3 comprises 13 residues. This chain's CDR3 is CASSFSYTGELFF. Here the CDR3 DNA reads TGTGCCAGCAGTTTCTCTTACACCGGGGAGCTGTTTTTT.

V and J are TRBV6-5 and TRBJ1-3; 9 bases are shared with TRBD1. V lost 2 bases, J lost 8 bases, and 7 bases stayed unmatched. Germline V lookup: CDR1 MNHEY, CDR2 SVGAGI. The CDR3 has 15 residues. CDR3 loop: CASSYRTGAADTIYF. The CDR3 nucleotides read TGTGCCAGCAGTTACCGGACAGGGGCCGCGGACACCATATATTTT.

V is TRBV6-6 and J is TRBJ2-2; D might be TRBD1 (5 bases). Trimming stripped 7 bases from V and 6 bases from J, with 15 bases between. Germline CDR1 and CDR2: MNHNY and SVGAGI (reference sequence). This CDR3 spans 14 amino acids. In DNA, the CDR3 is TGTGCCAGCAACCTGGCAGGGAAGGCCGGGGAGCTGTTTTTT. Translating gives CASNLAGKAGELFF.

V is TRBV3-1 (or the pseudogene TRBV3-2) and J is TRBJ2-3; 7 nucleotides align to TRBD1. The V gene end was trimmed by 5 bases and the J gene end by 6 bases; junction bases not matched to a gene: 11. This CDR3 is 15 amino acids long. Germline lookup yields CDR1 LGHDT and CDR2 YNNKEL (reference sequence). CDR3 DNA sequence: TGTGCCAGCAGCACAGGTGGTATACAGGGGGATACGCAGTATTTT. It is translated as CASSTGGIQGDTQYF.

In its sample, this clone was seen once. V usage is TRBV12-3 or TRBV12-4 and J usage is TRBJ2-5, with D possibly being TRBD2 (6 bases). The CDR3 has 12 residues. The V end was cut by 3 bases, the J end by 5 bases, with 7 bases between. CDR3 sequence reads: CASSFGRETQYF. CDR3 bases: TGTGCCAGCAGTTTTGGGAGGGAGACCCAGTACTTC.

The chain has TRBV5-4 and TRBJ2-2; D might be TRBD2 (5 bases). Germline loops: CDR1 SGHNT, CDR2 YYREEE (reference sequence). V lost 4 bases and J lost 3, with 16 bases in between. The CDR3 is 16 residues long. The CDR3 spells CASSPDRDKDTGELFF. The CDR3 nucleotides are TGTGCCAGCAGCCCTGACCGGGATAAGGACACCGGGGAGCTGTTTTTT.

In DNA form, the CDR3 reads TGTGCCAGCCGACGGGGACAGGGGGCGGGCTACACCTTC. This encodes CASRRGQGAGYTF. This sequence joins TRBV7-9 and TRBJ1-2; 12 bases map to TRBD1. The CDR3 has 13 amino acids. V lost 8 bases and J lost 8; bases outside the gene matches: 6. Germline V gene data show CDR1 as SEHNR and CDR2 as FQNEAQ (reference sequence).

V usage is TRBV11-1 and J usage is TRBJ2-1, with 9 positions matching TRBD2. With 2 bases clipped from V and 12 bases from J, the junction kept 14 bases outside the gene matches. The CDR3 contains 16 residues. Per the germline V gene, CDR1 is SGHAT and CDR2 is FQDESV (reference sequence). The DNA for the CDR3 is TGTGCCAGCAGCTTAAGTGGCGGCGGGGGGGCAACTAGGCAGTTCTTC. It codes for CASSLSGGGGATRQFF.

The chain recombines TRBV3-1 (or the pseudogene TRBV3-2) with TRBJ2-2, with TRBD2 matching 14 bases. Trimming at V came to 2 bases and at J to 1 base, leaving 12 bases not matched to a gene. The CDR3 is 21 residues long. CDR1 is LGHDT, CDR2 YNNKEL, per germline (reference sequence). This CDR3 is CASSQSTLLTSGRENTGELFF. CDR3 DNA: TGTGCCAGCAGCCAATCCACCCTTTTGACTAGCGGGAGGGAGAACACCGGGGAGCTGTTTTTT.

The chain links TRBV5-1 to TRBJ2-1, with D perhaps matching TRBD2 (6 bases). V lost 1 base and J lost 7, with 15 bases in between. The CDR3 has 15 residues. Germline CDR1 SGHRS, CDR2 YFSETQ. CDR3 coding DNA: TGCGCCAGCAGCTTGCTAACGGGCGGGGTGAATGAGCAGTTCTTC. Amino acids: CASSLLTGGVNEQFF.

V is TRBV19 and J is TRBJ1-4; D perhaps matches TRBD1 (6 bases). Germline CDR1 LNHDA, CDR2 SQIVND (reference sequence). There are 14 residues in the CDR3. V was pared by 5 bases and J by 13 bases, with 20 bases between. In nucleotides, the CDR3 is TGTGCCAGTAGTTCGGGGACAAATGCATGGGGACTGTTTTTT. It is translated as CASSSGTNAWGLFF.

Only one count was recorded for this clone. The V call is TRBV27, the J call TRBJ2-1, with D possibly TRBD1 on 6 matching bases. The CDR3 length is 12 residues. Germline CDR1 and CDR2: MNHEY and SMNVEV (reference sequence). Trimming pared 6 bases from V and 5 bases from J, leaving 8 bases between. CDR3 loop: CASSRTDNEQFF. CDR3 in DNA: TGTGCCAGCAGCCGGACAGACAATGAGCAGTTCTTC.